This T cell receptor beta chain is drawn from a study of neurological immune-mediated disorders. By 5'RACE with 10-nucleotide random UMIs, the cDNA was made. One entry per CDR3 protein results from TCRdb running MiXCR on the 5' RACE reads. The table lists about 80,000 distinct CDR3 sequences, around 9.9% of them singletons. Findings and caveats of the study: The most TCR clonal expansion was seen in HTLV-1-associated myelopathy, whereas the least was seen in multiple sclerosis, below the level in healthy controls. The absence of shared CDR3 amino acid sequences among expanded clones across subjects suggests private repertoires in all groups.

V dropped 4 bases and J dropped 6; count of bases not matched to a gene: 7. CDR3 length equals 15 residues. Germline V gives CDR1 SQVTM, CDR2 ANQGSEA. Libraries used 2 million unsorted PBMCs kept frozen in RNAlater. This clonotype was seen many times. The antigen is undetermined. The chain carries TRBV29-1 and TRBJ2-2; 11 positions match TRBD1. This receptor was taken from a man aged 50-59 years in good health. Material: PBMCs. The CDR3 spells CSVGTGGNKAGELFF. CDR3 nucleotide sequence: TGCAGCGTTGGGACAGGGGGCAATAAGGCCGGGGAGCTGTTTTTT.